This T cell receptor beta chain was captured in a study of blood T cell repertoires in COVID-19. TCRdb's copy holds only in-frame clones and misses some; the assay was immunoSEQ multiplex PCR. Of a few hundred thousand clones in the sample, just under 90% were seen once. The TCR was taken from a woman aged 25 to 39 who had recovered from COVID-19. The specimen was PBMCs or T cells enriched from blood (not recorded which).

The CDR3 loop is CASRSPGVGNTIYF. For the CDR3, the DNA is TGCGCCAGCAGAAGCCCAGGGGTTGGAAACACCATATATTTT. This chain links TRBV5-1 with TRBJ1-3; D is possibly TRBD1 (6 bases). Germline V gene sequence: CDR1 SGHRS, CDR2 YFSETQ. The CDR3 is 14 amino acids. Trimming shortened V by 5 bases and J by 3 bases, and 12 bases separated the two germline ends.